This TCR beta chain was sequenced for a study of blood T cell repertoires in COVID-19. Study-wide context: The analysed material was cDNA or gDNA that came from T cells, B-cell-depleted T cells, or PBMCs.

Study members were between 18 and 89 years old and lived in around 24 US regions. In the authors' workflow: Amplification from reference gene primers served as the basis for estimated nucleated cell counts. Clones were sequenced by immunoSEQ multiplex PCR, and TCRdb holds only the in-frame ones, with some missing. V and J calls plus clone size are reproduced from that table; the DNA served to infer D and trimming. The data hold under 300,000 clones, with around 88% observed a single time. The germline V gene encodes CDR1 SNHLY and CDR2 FYNNEI. V lost 2 bases, J lost 6 bases, and 22 bases lay in between. CDR3 length equals 17 residues.

Sequencing was done on a sample of PBMCs or T cells enriched from blood (not recorded which). The sequence was collected from a woman aged 40 to 50 with acute COVID-19. This chain links TRBV2 with TRBJ1-2; D is uncertain. This chain's CDR3 is CASSESGLVGLHNGYTF. CDR3 nucleotide sequence: TGTGCCAGCAGTGAATCTGGACTAGTTGGGCTCCACAATGGCTACACCTTC.